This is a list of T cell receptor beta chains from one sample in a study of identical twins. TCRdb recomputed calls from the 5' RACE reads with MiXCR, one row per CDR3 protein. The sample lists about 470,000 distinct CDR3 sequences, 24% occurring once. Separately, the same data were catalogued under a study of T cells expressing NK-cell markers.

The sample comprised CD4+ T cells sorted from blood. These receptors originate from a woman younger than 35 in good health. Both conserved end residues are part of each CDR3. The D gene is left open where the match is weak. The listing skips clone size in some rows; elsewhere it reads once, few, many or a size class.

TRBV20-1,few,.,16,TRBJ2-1,TGCAGTGCCGAGGGGCGGGGGAGGGGGCGAAACAATGAGCAGTTCTTC,CSAEGRGRGRNNEQFF
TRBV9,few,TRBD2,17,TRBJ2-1,TGTGCCAGCAGCCCAGGGAGCGGGGGGTTCTTTTCGTCTGAGCAGTTCTTC,CASSPGSGGFFSSEQFF
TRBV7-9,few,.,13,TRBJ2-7,TGTGCCAGCAGCTTAGGACGGCCGAACGAGCAGTACTTC,CASSLGRPNEQYF
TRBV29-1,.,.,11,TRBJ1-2,TGCAGCGTTACCGGCACTGTGGGCTACACCTTC,CSVTGTVGYTF
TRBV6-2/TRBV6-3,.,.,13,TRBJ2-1,TGTGCCAGCAGGCAAAGCTCCTACAATGAGCAGTTCTTC,CASRQSSYNEQFF
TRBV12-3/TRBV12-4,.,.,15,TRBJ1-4,TGTGCCAGCAGTTTCGCGGGCCACGGGGGCGAAAAACTGTTTTTT,CASSFAGHGGEKLFF
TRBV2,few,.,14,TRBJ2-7,TGTGCCAGCAGTGAAGGGCGGGAACAAGACGAGCAGTACTTC,CASSEGREQDEQYF
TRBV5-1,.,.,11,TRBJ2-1,TGCGCCAGCAGCTTGGACCGAAGACAGTTCTTC,CASSLDRRQFF
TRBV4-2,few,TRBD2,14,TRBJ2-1,TGTGCCAGCAGCCAAGTTAAAGCGGGAGTAGAGCAGTTCTTC,CASSQVKAGVEQFF
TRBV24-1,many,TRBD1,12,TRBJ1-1,TGTGCCACCAGTGATTTAACAGGGGCCGCTTTCTTT,CATSDLTGAAFF
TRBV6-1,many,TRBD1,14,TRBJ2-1,TGTGCCAGCACCCCAGGGGGCTCCTACAATGAGCAGTTCTTC,CASTPGGSYNEQFF
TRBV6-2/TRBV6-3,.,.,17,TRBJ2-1,TGTGCCAGCAGTCTCCATCCCGGGGGCGGGGCTTACAATGAGCAGTTCTTC,CASSLHPGGGAYNEQFF
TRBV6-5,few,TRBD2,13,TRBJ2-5,TGTGCCAGCAGTTGGCGGGAGCAAGAGACCCAGTACTTC,CASSWREQETQYF
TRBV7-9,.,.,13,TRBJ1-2,TGTGCCAGCAGCTTAACCCACTTGGAGGGCTACACCTTC,CASSLTHLEGYTF
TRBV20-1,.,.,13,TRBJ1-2,.,CSSGQAPGYGYTF
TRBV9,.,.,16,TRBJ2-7,TGTGCCAGCAGCCCCTCTGGACGGGACACTCTCTACGAGCAGTACTTC,CASSPSGRDTLYEQYF
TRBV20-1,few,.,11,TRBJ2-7,TGCAGTGCCCTAGGAAGCGACGAGCAGTACTTC,CSALGSDEQYF
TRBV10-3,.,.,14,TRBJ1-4,TGTGCCATCAGTGAGCCGACAGTTAATGAAAAACTGTTTTTT,CAISEPTVNEKLFF
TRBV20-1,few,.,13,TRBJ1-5,TGCAGTGCTAGAGATCTGGGGAATCAGCCCCAGCATTTT,CSARDLGNQPQHF
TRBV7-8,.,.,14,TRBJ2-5,TGTGCCAGCAGCTTAGGCGGGGAACCAGGGACCCAGTACTTC,CASSLGGEPGTQYF
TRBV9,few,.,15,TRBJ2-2,TGTGCCAGCAGCGCCACGCTAACCGGCCCCGGGGAGCTGTTTTTT,CASSATLTGPGELFF
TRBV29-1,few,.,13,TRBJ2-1,TGCAGCGTAGGACTGGACTCCTACAATGAGCAGTTCTTC,CSVGLDSYNEQFF
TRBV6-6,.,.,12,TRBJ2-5,TGTGCCAGCAGTTATGCTCAGAGGACCCAGTACTTC,CASSYAQRTQYF
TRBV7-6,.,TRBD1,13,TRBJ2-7,TGTGCCAGCAGCCCCACAGGGGATTACGAGCAGTACTTC,CASSPTGDYEQYF
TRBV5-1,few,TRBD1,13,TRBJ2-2,TGCGCCAGCAATACAGGGGCCACCGGGGAGCTGTTTTTT,CASNTGATGELFF
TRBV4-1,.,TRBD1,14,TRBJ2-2,TGCGCCAGCAGCCAGGAAGGACAGGCCGGGGAGCTGTTTTTT,CASSQEGQAGELFF
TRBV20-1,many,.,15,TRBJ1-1,TGCAGTGCTAGAGATCTCTTTAAAGGGGACACTGAAGCTTTCTTT,CSARDLFKGDTEAFF